This record looks at one T cell receptor beta chain sequence and its context. Per germline, CDR1 SGDLS and CDR2 YYNGEE. This CDR3 has 17 residues. Trimming took 3 bases from V and 5 from J; bases not matched to a gene: 10. The protocol was immunoSEQ multiplex PCR, while the TCRdb copy is restricted to in-frame clones and leaves out a portion. The sample lists about 110,000 clones, roughly 90% occurring once. This specimen belongs to a study of control samples from healthy donors and cancer patients. Material for sequencing was blood. This rearrangement joins TRBV9 to TRBJ2-5; 13 bases align to TRBD2. This TCR was sampled from a woman between 45 and 60 years old in good health. In DNA, the CDR3 is TGTGCCAGCAGCGCCGGGGGGACTAGCGGGATAATGGAGACCCAGTACTTC. Translating it yields CASSAGGTSGIMETQYF.